These 21 T cell receptor beta chains were all obtained from the same sample, sequenced in a study of T cells after yellow fever vaccination. One entry per CDR3 protein results from TCRdb running MiXCR on the 5' RACE reads. This sample has under 300,000 distinct CDR3 sequences, with less than 9% found just once. The specimen was CD4+ T cells sorted from PBMCs, collected 15 days after the yellow fever booster vaccination. These receptors were collected from a young man who received the YFV17D yellow fever vaccine.

A few counts support this clonotype. V and J are TRBV5-4 and TRBJ2-3; D ambiguous. Trimming removed 0 bases at V and 3 bases at J, with 5 bases between. The CDR3 is 13 amino acids. Germline V lookup: CDR1 SGHNT, CDR2 YYREEE (reference sequence). In DNA form, the CDR3 reads TGTGCCAGCAGCTTGGAAGCGACAGATACGCAGTATTTT. It specifies CASSLEATDTQYF.

This clonotype was found many times. The CDR3 coding sequence is TGTGCCAGCAGTGTTTCCAGCGGGAGCAACGAGCAGTACTTC. It translates to CASSVSSGSNEQYF. The chain has TRBV25-1 and TRBJ2-7; 8 bases fit TRBD2. V lost 4 bases to trimming and J lost 5 bases; unmatched junction nucleotides: 7. This CDR3 has 14 amino acids. From germline, CDR1 is MGHDK and CDR2 SYGVNS.

This chain joins TRBV6-1 and TRBJ2-5; 11 bases map to TRBD2. Germline values: CDR1 MNHNS, CDR2 SASEGT. There are 16 residues in the CDR3. V was clipped by 5 bases and J by 4 bases; unmatched bases: 9. In nucleotides, the CDR3 is TGTGCCAGCAGTCAACGGGGACTAGCGGCGGGAGAGACCCAGTACTTC. This gives the protein CASSQRGLAAGETQYF.

This chain uses TRBV20-1 with TRBJ1-1; TRBD1 is a possible D gene (6 bases). The germline V gene has CDR1 DFQATT and CDR2 SNEGSKA (reference sequence). The length of the CDR3 is 15 residues. V was clipped by 8 bases and J by 1 base, with 20 bases between them. The CDR3 coding sequence is TGCAGTAAGATTCGTCCGGGACAAACGAACACTGAAGCTTTCTTT. Amino acids: CSKIRPGQTNTEAFF.

This clonotype was seen only a few times. This sequence joins TRBV5-1 and TRBJ2-1, with TRBD2 as a possible D gene (6 bases). The germline V and J ends were trimmed by 4 bases and 7 bases, with 15 bases remaining between them. This CDR3 region has 14 residues. CDR1 is SGHRS and CDR2 is YFSETQ in the germline V gene. CDR3 DNA sequence: TGCGCCAGCAGCGGTGGGTCCCTAGCGAATGAGCAGTTCTTC. Its translation: CASSGGSLANEQFF.

This clonotype has just a few counts. This CDR3 is CASSRARTGLIYNEQFF. The DNA for the CDR3 is TGTGCCAGCAGCCGCGCCCGGACAGGCTTAATCTACAATGAGCAGTTCTTC. The chain links TRBV12-3 or TRBV12-4 to TRBJ2-1; TRBD1 agrees at 7 bases. This CDR3 is 17 amino acids long. The junction had 14 bases not matched to a gene; V was cut back by 6 bases and J by 3 bases.

This clonotype was counted a single time. The germline gene is not matched at one end of the junction; a read error may be the cause. The V gene is TRBV7-2, the J gene TRBJ2-2; D possibly corresponds to TRBD2 (5 bases). The CDR3 totals 17 residues. The germline CDR1 and CDR2 sequences are SGHTA and FQGNSA. CDR3 sequence: CASSLVFSRISTGELSF. As DNA, the CDR3 is TGTGCCAGCAGCTTAGTTTTTTCAAGGATAAGCACCGGGGAGCTGTCTTTT.

This chain links TRBV7-2 with TRBJ1-5; no clear D gene. This CDR3 is built from 15 residues. Trimming took 4 bases from V and 0 from J, leaving 10 bases between them. Germline V lookup: CDR1 SGHTA, CDR2 FQGNSA. The CDR3 DNA is TGTGCCAGCAGCTCGTCTTTAAATAGCAATCAGCCCCAGCATTTT. This codes for CASSSSLNSNQPQHF.

This clonotype was counted ten times or more. The V gene is TRBV27, the J gene TRBJ2-2; TRBD2 might be the D (6 bases). V lost 5 bases, J lost 6 bases, and 13 bases lay in between. From germline, CDR1 is MNHEY and CDR2 SMNVEV (reference sequence). This CDR3 has 14 residues. The CDR3 region has the DNA TGTGCCAGCAGTCAAGGACTACTCTCCGGGGAGCTGTTTTTT. It codes for CASSQGLLSGELFF.

Ten or more counts support this clonotype. The rearrangement joins TRBV12-3 or TRBV12-4 to TRBJ2-5; perhaps D is TRBD1 or TRBD2 (5 bases each). The CDR3 is 13 residues long. V lost 4 bases and J 5 bases, leaving 11 bases between the germline ends. The CDR3 sequence is CASSSWDDETQYF. As DNA, the CDR3 is TGTGCCAGCAGTTCTTGGGACGACGAGACCCAGTACTTC.

This chain links TRBV7-9 with TRBJ2-5, with D possibly TRBD1 on 6 matching bases. CDR1 and CDR2 from the germline V gene are SEHNR and FQNEAQ (reference sequence). CDR3 length equals 16 residues. Trimming removed 0 bases from V and 0 bases from J, with 11 bases in between. CDR3 DNA: TGTGCCAGCAGCTTAGCAGGGACAACGTACCAAGAGACCCAGTACTTC. It specifies CASSLAGTTYQETQYF.

This clonotype has a handful of counts. The chain recombines TRBV3-1 with TRBJ2-7, with no clear D. Germline CDR1 is LGHDT and CDR2 is YNNKEL (reference sequence). This CDR3 is 14 amino acids long. Trimming shortened V by 1 base and J by 7 bases, and 14 bases separated the two germline ends. CDR3 DNA: TGTGCCAGCAGCCAAGGTCGCCGGGTTGGAGAGCAGTACTTC. Amino acids: CASSQGRRVGEQYF.

This clonotype was recorded a few times. The V call is TRBV9, the J call TRBJ2-5; the D is unclear. The CDR3 contains 12 residues. The ends were cut back, 3 bases at V and 6 bases at J, with 9 bases in the middle. Germline assignment: CDR1 SGDLS and CDR2 YYNGEE. DNA of the CDR3: TGTGCCAGCAGCGACTATAGTCAGACCCAGTACTTC. It translates to CASSDYSQTQYF.

The chain employs TRBV15 and TRBJ1-1; 7 bases align to TRBD1. The J segment lost 1 base and the V segment lost 2 bases, leaving 4 bases of the junction unmatched. The germline V gene encodes CDR1 LNHNV and CDR2 YYDKDF (reference sequence). The CDR3 covers 15 residues. The CDR3 DNA reads as TGTGCCACCAGCAGAAACAGGGGTTGGAACACTGAAGCTTTCTTT. This sequence encodes CATSRNRGWNTEAFF.

This chain connects TRBV9 to TRBJ2-5; TRBD2 aligns across 9 bases. This CDR3 contains 16 residues. The germline CDR1 and CDR2 sequences are SGDLS and YYNGEE. After removal of 4 bases from V and 3 bases from J, the junction contained 10 bases not matched to a gene. The CDR3 sequence is CASSPNSAGGEETQYF. The DNA for the CDR3 is TGTGCCAGCAGCCCCAATAGTGCGGGAGGGGAAGAGACCCAGTACTTC.

This clonotype has only a few counts. The chain joins TRBV23-1 to TRBJ2-7; 11 positions match TRBD2. TRBV23-1 is sorted into the ORF group, with uncertain function. This CDR3 comprises 17 residues. V lost 2 bases and J lost 7; bases outside the gene matches: 13. In DNA form, the CDR3 reads TGCGCCAGCAGTCAAAACCCGGGACTAGCGGCTTTTAGGGAGCAGTACTTC. Translation: CASSQNPGLAAFREQYF.

CDR3 in amino acids: CASSGGQNYGYTF. CDR3 nucleotide sequence: TGTGCCAGCAGTGGGGGGCAGAACTATGGCTACACCTTC. This chain joins TRBV12-3 or TRBV12-4 and TRBJ1-2, with D possibly TRBD1 on 6 matching bases. Trimming took 5 bases from V and 2 from J, leaving 9 bases between them. This CDR3 has 13 residues.

This clonotype was recorded many times. The chain is built from TRBV7-2 and TRBJ2-5; 7 bases match TRBD2. The J segment lost 5 bases and the V segment lost 4 bases, leaving 7 bases of the junction unmatched. Germline V CDR1 and CDR2: SGHTA, FQGNSA. The CDR3 covers 14 residues. DNA for the CDR3: TGTGCCAGCAGCTCCAGGCGGGGGTCGGAGACCCAGTACTTC. Translating it yields CASSSRRGSETQYF.

This clonotype occurred many times. The V gene is TRBV12-3 or TRBV12-4, the J gene TRBJ2-7; possibly TRBD2 for D (5 bases). Deletions cut 5 bases from V and 5 bases from J, with 16 bases between. The CDR3 sequence is 14 residues long. CDR3 coding DNA: TGTGCCAGCAGTCCGTCCGGCAGGCGGGACGAGCAGTACTTC. Protein: CASSPSGRRDEQYF.

In its sample, this clonotype was seen a few times. The V and J genes are TRBV6-2 or TRBV6-3 and TRBJ1-5; D ambiguous. The CDR3 consists of 14 residues. The ends were cut back, 7 bases at V and 2 bases at J, with 12 bases in the middle. The germline gives CDR1 MNHEY, CDR2 SVGEGT. Here the CDR3 DNA reads TGTGCCAGCAAATACCCCGGGGGCAATCAGCCCCAGCATTTT. It codes for CASKYPGGNQPQHF.

This clonotype came up once. At one of its ends the junction is not consistent with the germline gene, which may arise from a read error. V gene TRBV11-2 combines with J gene TRBJ2-7; 10 positions match TRBD1. Germline V CDR1 and CDR2: SGHAT, FQNNGV. The CDR3 is made up of 14 amino acids. The CDR3, as DNA: TGTGCCAGCAGCTCCAGACAGGGGGCGTACGAGCACTACTTC. Translated, it gives CASSSRQGAYEHYF.